The T cell receptor beta chain described here comes from a study of blood T cell repertoires in COVID-19. Study as a whole: Recovered status in Cohort 3 required two negative PCRs, clearance, or symptom resolution. PBMCs, B-cell-depleted T cells, or T cells provided the cDNA or gDNA that made up the material.

Data came from immunoSEQ multiplex PCR; TCRdb stores just in-frame clones and leaves some out. The sample includes under 300,000 clones, around nine tenths of them seen just once. Living in about two dozen US areas, the participants were between 18 and 89 years of age. V was pared by 6 bases and J by 3 bases, with 8 bases between. This CDR3 contains 12 residues. The chain couples TRBV12-3 or TRBV12-4 to TRBJ1-1, with no clear D. This clonotype originated in a woman aged 55-69 years in a cohort exposed to, infected with or recovered from COVID-19 (not recorded which). The sample comprised PBMCs or T cells enriched from blood (not recorded which). The CDR3 protein is CASRTRDTEAFF. CDR3 coding DNA: TGTGCCAGCAGGACCCGGGACACTGAAGCTTTCTTT.